The next 17 T cell receptor beta chains were all read from a single sample in a study of shared clonotypes between healthy human individuals. Profiling relied on immunoSEQ multiplex PCR, and the TCRdb table lists in-frame clones only, not all of them. The data hold approximately 1.5 million clones, with about 98.5% observed a single time. Sequencing was performed on naive CD4+ T cells sorted from blood. Subset defined: CD45RA+ positively selected. All receptors come from a man aged 30-40 years in good health.

J is TRBJ2-6 and V is TRBV5-4; tentatively, D is TRBD2 (6 bases). Germline CDR1 SGHNT, CDR2 YYREEE (reference sequence). The V end was cut by 4 bases, the J end by 0 bases, with 14 bases between. The CDR3 sequence is 17 residues long. CDR3 residues: CASSPAGTYSGANVLTF. DNA for the CDR3: TGTGCCAGCAGCCCTGCGGGGACTTACTCTGGGGCCAACGTCCTGACTTTC.

This rearrangement joins TRBV6-1 to TRBJ2-7; D is undetermined. The CDR3 is 11 residues long. Germline loops: CDR1 MNHNS, CDR2 SASEGT. Trimming took off 3 bases at V and 6 bases at J, with 6 bases between the two ends. The DNA for the CDR3 is TGTGCCAGCAGTGATATCTTCGAGCAGTACTTC. This gives the protein CASSDIFEQYF.

This clone was detected only once. V gene TRBV11-2 combines with J gene TRBJ2-5, with 7 bases aligning to TRBD1. The germline V gene encodes CDR1 SGHAT and CDR2 FQNNGV. CDR3 size: 14 residues. Trimming at V came to 6 bases and at J to 5 bases, leaving 9 bases not matched to a gene. Here the CDR3 DNA reads TGTGCCAGCAGATCCCGGGACAGCTGGGAGACCCAGTACTTC. It specifies CASRSRDSWETQYF. Complete variable domain (other parts from reference TRBV11-2 and TRBJ2-5): EAGVAQSPRYKIIEKRQSVAFWCNPISGHATLYWYQQILGQGPKLLIQFQNNGVVDDSQLPKDRFSAERLKGVDSTLKIQPAKLEDSAVYLCASRSRDSWETQYFGPGTRLLVL.

This clone was seen a single time. The CDR3 loop is CASTRAAGGPGEQYF. CDR3 DNA sequence: TGTGCCAGTACCCGCGCTGCGGGAGGGCCAGGCGAGCAGTACTTC. The chain has TRBV19 and TRBJ2-7, with TRBD2 identical over 9 bases. CDR1 is LNHDA, CDR2 SQIVND, per germline (reference sequence). This CDR3 has 15 amino acids. Trimming took 7 bases from V and 6 from J; bases not matched to a gene: 13.

The chain is built from TRBV5-1 and TRBJ2-3, with D perhaps matching TRBD2 (5 bases). Germline-derived CDR1 and CDR2 are SGHRS and YFSETQ. The CDR3 is made up of 14 amino acids. Between the trimmed V and J ends, which lost 3 bases and 8 bases, there was a span of 16 bases. The CDR3 coding sequence is TGCGCCAGCAGCTCCGGGGAAATTCTCCTTACGCAGTATTTT. Amino acid sequence: CASSSGEILLTQYF.

The chain carries TRBV5-5 and TRBJ2-1, with D perhaps being TRBD1 or TRBD2 (6 bases each). Germline V gene lookup returns CDR1 SGHKS and CDR2 YYEKEE (reference sequence). This CDR3 spans 14 amino acids. Between the trimmed V and J ends, which lost 4 bases and 7 bases, there was a span of 15 bases. CDR3 DNA: TGTGCCAGCAGCCCAGGGGCGGGAAGAAATGAGCAGTTCTTC. It codes for CASSPGAGRNEQFF.

The rearrangement links TRBV7-2 to TRBJ2-1; D unresolved. This CDR3 is 14 amino acids long. V shed 5 bases and J shed 7 bases, with 15 bases lying between them. Germline V gene lookup returns CDR1 SGHTA and CDR2 FQGNSA. The CDR3 DNA sequence: TGTGCCAGCAGCGTCCCGGGTCTGGGGAATGAGCAGTTCTTC. Its protein is CASSVPGLGNEQFF.

Worth noting for this clone: Other DNA sequences in the sample encode the same CDR3. V is TRBV9 and J is TRBJ2-5, with 12 bases aligning to TRBD2. Losses at the gene ends were 2 bases for V and 5 bases for J; bases not matched to a gene: 4. The V gene's germline CDR1 is SGDLS and CDR2 YYNGEE. The CDR3 runs 15 residues. CDR3 amino acids: CASSVGLAGRETQYF. The CDR3 nucleotides are TGTGCCAGCAGCGTTGGACTAGCGGGACGCGAGACCCAGTACTTC.

The gene calls are TRBV5-4 and TRBJ2-5, with 7 bases that match TRBD1. V was pared by 5 bases and J by 5 bases, with 6 bases of the junction left unmatched. The length of the CDR3 is 13 residues. Germline assignment: CDR1 SGHNT and CDR2 YYREEE (reference sequence). The CDR3 spells CASSHRGGETQYF. CDR3 bases: TGTGCCAGCAGTCACAGGGGCGGGGAGACCCAGTACTTC.

This clone was recorded only once. The chain has TRBV7-8 and TRBJ2-1; 9 bases match TRBD1. The V gene end was trimmed by 0 bases and the J gene end by 5 bases; junction bases not matched to a gene: 8. There are 17 residues in the CDR3. Germline V gene data show CDR1 as SGHVS and CDR2 as FQNEAQ. The CDR3 loop reads CASSLAPAGQGHNEQFF. The CDR3 DNA follows: TGTGCCAGCAGCTTAGCCCCTGCGGGACAGGGCCACAATGAGCAGTTCTTC.

This sequence joins TRBV19 and TRBJ2-2; D unresolved. The CDR3 spans 16 residues. The V and J ends lost 3 bases and 7 bases respectively, with 18 bases between them. Germline values: CDR1 LNHDA, CDR2 SQIVND (reference sequence). The CDR3 reads CASSIPIFENVGELFF. The CDR3 nucleotides are TGTGCCAGTAGTATCCCCATATTCGAGAATGTCGGGGAGCTGTTTTTT.

The chain combines TRBV7-9 with TRBJ1-2, with unresolved D. The CDR3 has 16 residues. V lost 5 bases to trimming and J lost 4 bases, with 20 bases between them. The V gene's germline CDR1 is SEHNR and CDR2 FQNEAQ (reference sequence). The CDR3 reads CASSPQPRVTLYGYTF. The CDR3 DNA reads TGTGCCAGCAGCCCCCAACCAAGAGTAACCCTCTATGGCTACACCTTC.

Concerning this clone itself: This CDR3 is also generated by other DNA sequences in the sample. The gene calls are TRBV18 and TRBJ2-6; D is unclear. The length of the CDR3 is 15 residues. The germline CDR1 and CDR2 sequences are KGHSH and LQKENI. Trimming removed 1 base at V and 4 bases at J, with 8 bases between. CDR3 in DNA: TGTGCCAGCTCACCACGGGTACCAGGGGCCAACGTCCTGACTTTC. Protein product: CASSPRVPGANVLTF.

On this clone: The identical CDR3 is also encoded by other nucleotide sequences in the sample. This chain uses TRBV6-5 with TRBJ1-1, with a possible D match to TRBD1 (5 bases). The V and J ends lost 5 bases and 3 bases respectively, with 10 bases between them. This CDR3 has 13 amino acids. Germline-derived CDR1 and CDR2 are MNHEY and SVGAGI. CDR3 sequence reads: CASSRRGDTEAFF. In DNA, the CDR3 is TGTGCCAGCAGTCGTCGGGGGGACACTGAAGCTTTCTTT.

V gene TRBV27 combines with J gene TRBJ1-5; 10 bases are a match to TRBD1. This CDR3 comprises 18 residues. V gave up 4 bases and J gave up 3 bases; unmatched junction bases: 12. Germline V CDR1 and CDR2: MNHEY, SMNVEV (reference sequence). The CDR3 loop is CASSYRSPGTGVNQPQHF. CDR3 nucleotide sequence: TGTGCCAGCAGTTACCGATCCCCCGGGACAGGGGTCAATCAGCCCCAGCATTTT.

The chain couples TRBV5-4 to TRBJ1-4; TRBD1 agrees at 10 bases. CDR1 SGHNT and CDR2 YYREEE come from the germline V gene (reference sequence). Trimming removed 4 bases from V and 3 bases from J; junction bases left unmatched: 6. The CDR3 has 16 amino acids. CDR3 nucleotide sequence: TGTGCCAGCAGCATAGACAGGGGGCCAGCTAATGAAAAACTGTTTTTT. This codes for CASSIDRGPANEKLFF. The variable domain in full, with the rest retrieved from reference TRBV5-4 and TRBJ1-4, is ETGVTQSPTHLIKTRGQQVTLRCSSQSGHNTVSWYQQALGQGPQFIFQYYREEENGRGNFPPRFSGLQFPNYSSELNVNALELDDSALYLCASSIDRGPANEKLFFGSGTQLSVL.

This clone is a singleton in its sample. A read error may produce the germline difference seen at one junction end. The chain recombines TRBV7-7 with TRBJ2-5, with D tentatively TRBD1 (5 bases). This CDR3 region has 15 residues. Germline CDR1 SSHAT, CDR2 FNYEAQ (reference sequence). Written as DNA, the CDR3 is TGTGCTAGCAGCTTGTCGACAGTGGCAGGAGAGACCCAGTACTTC. Its translation: CASSLSTVAGETQYF. Supplemented by reference TRBV7-7 and TRBJ2-5, the full variable domain reads GAGVSQSPRYKVTKRGQDVTLRCDPISSHATLYWYQQALGQGPEFLTYFNYEAQPDKSGLPSDRFSAERPEGSISTLTIQRTEQRDSAMYRCASSLSTVAGETQYFGPGTRLLVL.